This T cell receptor beta chain was documented in a study of a mutant IDH1 vaccine in newly diagnosed glioma. Study context: Former treatment meant radiotherapy, temozolomide, or both; the majority had gotten both.

Regarding time point: week 5, during vaccination. The content of each vaccine dose was 300 ug of mutant IDH1 20-mer peptide, and topical imiquimod accompanied it. Germline trimming cut 1 base from V and 1 base from J; bases unmatched to any gene: 0. Germline CDR1 and CDR2: KGHSH and LQKENI. This CDR3 is 15 amino acids long. The protocol was immunoSEQ multiplex PCR, while the TCRdb copy is restricted to in-frame clones and leaves out a portion. The data show around 42,000 clones, 70% to 90% seen once. As regards this clone: Its target is not known.

The chain links TRBV18 to TRBJ2-5, with 10 nucleotides matching TRBD2. Sequenced here: PBMCs, sampled from a glioma patient whose treatment included an IDH1 peptide vaccine. The clonotype comes from a man in his forties or fifties with glioma. This CDR3 reads CASSPLAGGQETQYF. CDR3 sequence (DNA): TGTGCCAGCTCACCACTAGCGGGAGGCCAAGAGACCCAGTACTTC.